Shown below are 3 T cell receptor beta chains from a single sample sequenced in a study of T-cell memory formation after mild COVID-19. In TCRdb, the 5' RACE reads were re-called with MiXCR into one record per CDR3 protein. The sample includes around 510,000 distinct CDR3 sequences, about 22% of them seen just once. Material: PBMCs or a T cell subset sorted from them (not recorded which). All receptors derive from an adult woman who had mild COVID-19 (a few samples of this study predate the infection). Cell type and time point are not known.

This clonotype occurred once. J is TRBJ2-7 and V is TRBV7-9, with TRBD1 matching over 7 bases. Germline values: CDR1 SEHNR, CDR2 FQNEAQ (reference sequence). This CDR3 has 12 amino acids. The V gene end was trimmed by 7 bases and the J gene end by 6 bases; junction bases not matched to a gene: 6. The CDR3 region is CASTVTGSEQYV. The CDR3 DNA sequence: TGTGCCAGCACCGTGACAGGGTCCGAGCAGTACGTC.

This clonotype was seen just once. The genes are TRBV5-1 and TRBJ1-2; the D is unclear. V lost 6 bases, J lost 3 bases, and 21 bases lay in between. The CDR3 spans 16 residues. CDR1 is SGHRS and CDR2 is YFSETQ in the germline V gene. The chain's CDR3 is CASTTGDTNLYYGYTF. DNA for the CDR3: TGCGCCAGCACCACCGGCGACACCAACCTCTACTATGGCTACACCTTC.

The chain recombines TRBV12-3 or TRBV12-4 with TRBJ1-4; D unresolved. CDR3 length: 14 amino acids. The ends were cut back, 6 bases at V and 5 bases at J, with 13 bases in the middle. DNA for the CDR3: TGTGCCAGCAGCCTGGCGGGGTTGAATGAAAAACTGTTTTTT. Encoded protein: CASSLAGLNEKLFF.